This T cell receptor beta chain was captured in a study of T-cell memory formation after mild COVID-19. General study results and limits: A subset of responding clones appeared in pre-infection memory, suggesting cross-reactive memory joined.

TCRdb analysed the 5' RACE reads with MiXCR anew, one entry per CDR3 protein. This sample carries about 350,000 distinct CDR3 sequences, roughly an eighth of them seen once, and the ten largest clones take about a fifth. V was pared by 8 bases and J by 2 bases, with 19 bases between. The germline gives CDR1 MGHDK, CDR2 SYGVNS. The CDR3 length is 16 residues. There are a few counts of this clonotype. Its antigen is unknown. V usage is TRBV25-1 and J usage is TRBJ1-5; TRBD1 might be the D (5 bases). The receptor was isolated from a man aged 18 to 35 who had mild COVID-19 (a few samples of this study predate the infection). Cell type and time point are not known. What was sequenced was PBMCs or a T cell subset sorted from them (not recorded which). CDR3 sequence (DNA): TGTGCCAGCGGCCCTGAAGGGGCGCCCGGCAATCAGCCCCAGCATTTT. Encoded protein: CASGPEGAPGNQPQHF.